This T cell receptor (beta chain) was identified during a study of spatial heterogeneity in lung cancer. Study-level information: Detected beta-chain sequences consistently exceeded alpha-chain sequences.

This clonotype has at least ten counts. Its antigen remains unknown. Every individual TCR cDNA molecule carried its own unique molecular identifier, which allowed correction of PCR and sequencing errors. MiXCR, applied by TCRdb to the 5' RACE reads, yields one record per CDR3 protein. In the table there are some 15,000 distinct CDR3 sequences, 7.5% to 10% of which are singletons. The CDR3 has 18 residues. With V trimmed by 2 bases and J by 4 bases, 9 bases remained unmatched. The time point was: sample taken at primary tumor resection. Whole RNA from tumor, nontumor lung or frozen PBMC was sequenced unsorted. Samples came from approximately 65 TRACERx patients with untreated early-stage lung cancer. Findings and limits, study-wide: Ubiquitous expanded tumor TCRs were observed in blood more at resection than follow-up.

The source material was PBMCs, sampled at surgery. The clonotype comes from a female donor with early-stage non-small cell lung cancer. The V and J genes are TRBV12-3 or TRBV12-4 and TRBJ2-6, with TRBD1 matching 9 bases. The CDR3 coding sequence is TGTGCCAGCAGTTTACGGACAGGGGCCAAAATGGGGGCCAACGTCCTGACTTTC. Its protein product is CASSLRTGAKMGANVLTF.